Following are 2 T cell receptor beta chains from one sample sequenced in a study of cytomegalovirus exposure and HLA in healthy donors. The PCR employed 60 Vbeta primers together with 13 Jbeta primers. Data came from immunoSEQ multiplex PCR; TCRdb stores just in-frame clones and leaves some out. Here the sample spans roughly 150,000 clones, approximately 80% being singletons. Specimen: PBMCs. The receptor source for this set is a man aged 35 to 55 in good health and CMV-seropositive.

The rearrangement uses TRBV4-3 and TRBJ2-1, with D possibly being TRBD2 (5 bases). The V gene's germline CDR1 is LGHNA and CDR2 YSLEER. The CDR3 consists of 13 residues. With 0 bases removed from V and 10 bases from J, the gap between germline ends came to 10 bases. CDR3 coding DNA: TGCGCCAGCAGCCAAGAGACGAGGGCCGAGCAGTTCTTC. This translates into CASSQETRAEQFF.

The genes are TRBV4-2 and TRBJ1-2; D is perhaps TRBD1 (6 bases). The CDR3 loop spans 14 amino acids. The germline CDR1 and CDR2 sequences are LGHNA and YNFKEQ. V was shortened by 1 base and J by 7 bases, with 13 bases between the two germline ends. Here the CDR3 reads CASSQAGEGGGYTF. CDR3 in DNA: TGTGCCAGCAGCCAAGCAGGGGAAGGAGGTGGCTACACCTTC.